The rows below give T cell receptor beta chains drawn from one sample of a study of control samples from healthy donors and cancer patients. Only in-frame clones appear in the TCRdb table, and some are missing; sequencing was by immunoSEQ multiplex PCR. The profile shows more than 90,000 clones, 80% to 90% of them singletons. Sample: blood. These receptors came from a man aged 30 to 45 in good health. The CDR3 runs from the conserved cysteine through the conserved F or W. D genes are given only for firm matches.

TRBJ1-4 TRBV5-6 NA TGTGCCAGCAGCTTGACCGGGGAGTCTAATGAAAAACTGTTTTTT CASSLTGESNEKLFF
TRBJ2-5 TRBV3-1/TRBV3-2 TRBD2 TGTGCCAGCGTAACCCTTCAGAAGCGGACTAGCGGGGGGGTTCAAGAGACCCAGTACTTC CASVTLQKRTSGGVQETQYF
TRBJ1-2 TRBV4-1 NA TGCGCCAGCAGCCAAGATGTAGGGTCTGGCTACACCTTC CASSQDVGSGYTF
TRBJ2-5 TRBV6-5 NA TGTGCCAGCAGTTACTTAGGCGAAGAGACCCAGTACTTC CASSYLGEETQYF
TRBJ2-6 TRBV14 TRBD1 TGTGCCAGCAGCCGCAAAGGGGGCGAGGTTGGGGCCAACGTCCTGACTTTC CASSRKGGEVGANVLTF
TRBJ2-6 TRBV5-6 NA TGTGCCAGCAGCCCCGGGGCTGGGGCCAACGTCCTGACTTTC CASSPGAGANVLTF
TRBJ2-7 TRBV6-5 NA TGTGCCAGCAGCTCCGACAGCTTCTACGAGCAGTACTTC CASSSDSFYEQYF
TRBJ1-2 TRBV2 TRBD1 TGTGCCAGCAGAGGGACAGGGGATTATGGCTACACCTTC CASRGTGDYGYTF
TRBJ2-5 TRBV24-1 NA TGTGCCACCAGTGATTTGGAGGGGTTCGCGGAGACCCAGTACTTC CATSDLEGFAETQYF
TRBJ1-1 TRBV11-2 NA TGTGCCAGCAGCTTAGGGGTTATAGGGGGCACTGAAGCTTTCTTT CASSLGVIGGTEAFF
TRBJ2-3 TRBV20-1 NA TGCAGTGCTAGTTTCCCAGATACGCAGTATTTT CSASFPDTQYF